Below, 30 T cell receptor beta chains from the same sample are listed, as sequenced in a study of shared clonotypes between healthy human individuals. Sequencing was performed with immunoSEQ multiplex PCR; in TCRdb, only in-frame clones are kept and a portion is missing. The sample shows millions of clones, roughly nine tenths of them seen only once. Source material: naive CD4+ T cells sorted from blood. Regarding subset: CD45RA+ positively selected. The origin of the receptors is a man aged 18 to 29 in good health.

As for this clone: The same CDR3 arises from other DNA sequences in this sample as well. The V call is TRBV4-1, the J call TRBJ2-5, with 7 nucleotides matching TRBD1. Germline lookup yields CDR1 MGHRA and CDR2 YSYEKL. The junction had 3 bases not matched to a gene; V was cut back by 4 bases and J by 1 base. CDR3 length: 14 amino acids. The CDR3 protein is CASSLGTVQETQYF. Here the CDR3 DNA reads TGCGCCAGCAGCCTTGGGACAGTCCAAGAGACCCAGTACTTC.

The rearrangement links TRBV7-2 to TRBJ1-4; TRBD1 matches 7 bases. Germline CDR1 SGHTA, CDR2 FQGNSA. This CDR3 spans 15 amino acids. Trimming took 5 bases from V and 1 from J; bases not matched to a gene: 4. The CDR3 reads CASSIQGGTNEKLFF. Written as DNA, the CDR3 is TGTGCCAGCAGCATTCAGGGGGGAACTAATGAAAAACTGTTTTTT. Looking up the rest from reference TRBV7-2 and TRBJ1-4 gives the full variable domain: GAGVSQSPSNKVTEKGKDVELRCDPISGHTALYWYRQSLGQGLEFLIYFQGNSAPDKSGLPSDRFSAERTGGSVSTLTIQRTQQEDSAVYLCASSIQGGTNEKLFFGSGTQLSVL.

This chain joins TRBV19 and TRBJ2-7; 7 bases line up with TRBD1. The junction had 9 bases not matched to a gene; V was cut back by 4 bases and J by 3 bases. The CDR3 has 15 residues. In germline, CDR1 is LNHDA, CDR2 SQIVND (reference sequence). CDR3 residues: CASSTVTGNRYEQYF. CDR3 in DNA: TGTGCCAGTAGTACTGTGACAGGGAACCGCTACGAGCAGTACTTC.

V is TRBV2 and J is TRBJ1-1; no clear D. This CDR3 is built from 10 residues. Between the trimmed V and J ends, which lost 0 bases and 10 bases, there was a span of 3 bases. Germline loops: CDR1 SNHLY, CDR2 FYNNEI. This CDR3 is CASSEARAFF. The CDR3 nucleotides are TGTGCCAGCAGTGAAGCGAGAGCTTTCTTT.

This clone was recorded only once. The J gene is TRBJ1-1, the V gene TRBV2; the D is unclear. This CDR3 is 11 amino acids long. Germline assignment: CDR1 SNHLY and CDR2 FYNNEI. The V end lost 6 bases, the J end lost 7 bases, and 9 bases lay between the germline ends. CDR3 amino acids: CASSSYSEAFF. The DNA of the CDR3 is TGTGCCAGCAGCTCTTACAGTGAAGCTTTCTTT.

The chain has TRBV12-5 and TRBJ1-2; D call uncertain. CDR3 length: 12 residues. Trimming cost V 2 bases and J 8 bases, with 9 bases left between them. In germline, CDR1 is LGHNT, CDR2 FRNRAP. DNA of the CDR3: TGTGCTAGTGGTTTGCCGGTCTCCGGCTACACCTTC. Translating gives CASGLPVSGYTF.

The chain joins TRBV4-1 to TRBJ2-1; 10 bases fit TRBD2. The germline V gene encodes CDR1 MGHRA and CDR2 YSYEKL. V trimming: 6 bases; J trimming: 5 bases; junction bases outside the gene matches: 7. The CDR3 extends over 15 amino acids. CDR3 amino acids: CASSRLSGGDNEQFF. Here the CDR3 DNA reads TGCGCCAGCAGTCGATTAAGCGGGGGGGACAATGAGCAGTTCTTC.

V gene TRBV6-4 combines with J gene TRBJ2-1; 8 bases are shared with TRBD2. The CDR3 covers 16 residues. The J segment lost 0 bases and the V segment lost 7 bases, leaving 8 bases of the junction unmatched. The germline V gene encodes CDR1 MRHNA and CDR2 SNTAGT. CDR3 DNA sequence: TGTGCCAGCAATGAAACTAGCGGAAGCTCCTACAATGAGCAGTTCTTC. Translated, it gives CASNETSGSSYNEQFF.

The chain joins TRBV5-5 to TRBJ1-6; possibly TRBD1 for D (5 bases). Germline V CDR1 and CDR2: SGHKS, YYEKEE (reference sequence). The length of the CDR3 is 19 residues. Trimming pared 4 bases from V and 0 bases from J, leaving 20 bases between. CDR3 protein: CASSDATPGVYSYNSPLHF. The CDR3 DNA follows: TGTGCCAGCAGCGACGCAACCCCGGGGGTATACTCCTATAATTCACCCCTCCACTTT.

The chain is built from TRBV28 and TRBJ1-5; maybe TRBD1 (5 bases). This CDR3 is built from 15 residues. Trimming removed 4 bases at V and 6 bases at J, with 16 bases between. Germline-derived CDR1 and CDR2 are MDHEN and SYDVKM. The CDR3 DNA sequence: TGTGCCAGCAGTTCAAACCAGGGTTTTGGTCAGCCCCAGCATTTT. It codes for CASSSNQGFGQPQHF.

This clone was seen a few times. Different DNA sequences within this sample yield the same CDR3. The genes are TRBV4-2 and TRBJ1-1; D gene uncertain. Germline V gene sequence: CDR1 LGHNA, CDR2 YNFKEQ. The CDR3 runs 14 residues. V shed 0 bases and J shed 0 bases, with 5 bases lying between them. CDR3 residues: CASSQERVNTEAFF. The CDR3 DNA sequence: TGTGCCAGCAGCCAAGAACGGGTGAACACTGAAGCTTTCTTT.

The J gene is TRBJ1-1, the V gene TRBV18; 7 bases line up with TRBD1. Unmatched junction bases numbered 11, after V lost 6 bases and J lost 1 base. Germline V gives CDR1 KGHSH, CDR2 LQKENI. This CDR3 spans 16 amino acids. CDR3 DNA: TGTGCCAGCTCGGCAAGGACAGGCCTCGGGAACACTGAAGCTTTCTTT. This translates into CASSARTGLGNTEAFF.

This chain links TRBV6-5 with TRBJ2-7, with D possibly matching TRBD1 (5 bases). The CDR3 contains 14 residues. Germline values: CDR1 MNHEY, CDR2 SVGAGI. The ends were cut back, 0 bases at V and 8 bases at J, with 14 bases in the middle. In nucleotides, the CDR3 is TGTGCCAGCAGTTACTCGACAGCCGTTCCAAAGCAGTACTTC. It specifies CASSYSTAVPKQYF.

The rearrangement uses TRBV7-6 and TRBJ2-3; the match to TRBD2 covers 13 bases. Germline values: CDR1 SGHVS, CDR2 FNYEAQ. The CDR3 is 16 amino acids. V lost 5 bases and J lost 4; bases outside the gene matches: 6. CDR3: CASSPRLAGGPDTQYF. The CDR3 DNA reads as TGTGCCAGCAGCCCCCGACTAGCGGGAGGCCCAGATACGCAGTATTTT.

This chain uses TRBV15 with TRBJ1-3; the match to TRBD1 covers 7 bases. The CDR3 loop spans 16 amino acids. Germline values: CDR1 LNHNV, CDR2 YYDKDF (reference sequence). J was trimmed by 0 bases and V by 1 base; bases with no gene match: 3. CDR3 loop: CATSRGDSHSGNTIYF. In nucleotides, the CDR3 is TGTGCCACCAGCAGAGGGGACAGCCACTCTGGAAACACCATATATTTT.

The chain employs TRBV5-1 and TRBJ2-7; D gene unclear. There are 14 residues in the CDR3. The V and J ends lost 0 bases and 7 bases respectively, with 14 bases between them. The germline V gene encodes CDR1 SGHRS and CDR2 YFSETQ. Here the CDR3 DNA reads TGCGCCAGCAGCTTGGTTCGATCCCCGTGGGAGCAGTACTTC. This sequence encodes CASSLVRSPWEQYF.

This sequence joins TRBV7-3 and TRBJ2-2, with 10 nucleotides matching TRBD1. V lost 5 bases to trimming and J lost 7 bases; unmatched junction nucleotides: 4. CDR1 and CDR2 (germline): SGHTA, FQGTGA. There are 14 residues in the CDR3. The chain's CDR3 is CASSPGQGNGELFF. Here the CDR3 DNA reads TGTGCCAGCAGCCCGGGACAGGGGAACGGGGAGCTGTTTTTT.

The rearrangement links TRBV19 to TRBJ2-3, with unresolved D. CDR1 and CDR2 from the germline V gene are LNHDA and SQIVND (reference sequence). The CDR3 runs 12 residues. Trimming took off 6 bases at V and 4 bases at J, with 8 bases between the two ends. The DNA of the CDR3 is TGTGCCAGTAGGGACCCCGCAGATACGCAGTATTTT. Translating gives CASRDPADTQYF.

J is TRBJ2-1 and V is TRBV6-6, with TRBD2 matching over 10 bases. The CDR3 contains 16 residues. The V segment lost 0 bases and the J segment 6 bases; nucleotides outside the gene matches: 5. Germline CDR1 is MNHNY and CDR2 is SVGAGI (reference sequence). Written as DNA, the CDR3 is TGTGCCAGCAGTTACTCTAGCGGGGGGCCTCCCAATGAGCAGTTCTTC. This translates into CASSYSSGGPPNEQFF.

The CDR3 DNA sequence: TGTGCCAGCAGCTTACCTTATGGACAGGGGGCTGTTAGTACTGAAGCTTTCTTT. As protein: CASSLPYGQGAVSTEAFF. The J gene is TRBJ1-1, the V gene TRBV7-2; 11 bases are shared with TRBD1. Germline V gene lookup returns CDR1 SGHTA and CDR2 FQGNSA. Germline trimming cut 2 bases from V and 5 bases from J; bases unmatched to any gene: 13. This CDR3 contains 18 residues.

The gene calls are TRBV6-5 and TRBJ1-1, with a possible D match to TRBD1 (5 bases). V lost 6 bases and J lost 10, with 24 bases in between. The CDR3 extends over 15 amino acids. Per germline, CDR1 MNHEY and CDR2 SVGAGI. The DNA of the CDR3 is TGTGCCAGCAGAATCACGGGGAACTCAGGGATTGGAGCTTTCTTT. Translated, it gives CASRITGNSGIGAFF.

This clone was observed a handful of times. Other DNA variants within this sample encode the same CDR3. V usage is TRBV5-4 and J usage is TRBJ1-2, with D unresolved. V gave up 0 bases and J gave up 3 bases, with 6 bases separating them. Germline V CDR1 and CDR2: SGHNT, YYREEE (reference sequence). The CDR3 loop spans 13 amino acids. Here the CDR3 DNA reads TGTGCCAGCAGCTTGGACGGAGACTATGGCTACACCTTC. It specifies CASSLDGDYGYTF.

The CDR3 DNA reads as TGTGCCAGCTCGAGAGGGGGGTCGGGCAATGAGCAGTTCTTC. This codes for CASSRGGSGNEQFF. V and J are TRBV18 and TRBJ2-1; D is tentatively TRBD1 or TRBD2 (6 bases each). V lost 6 bases and J 6 bases, leaving 15 bases between the germline ends. CDR3 length: 14 amino acids. Germline CDR1 is KGHSH and CDR2 is LQKENI.

The chain is built from TRBV2 and TRBJ2-5; a possible D gene is TRBD1 (6 bases). The end of the DNA fits TRBJ2-7 better, so the J call may be wrong. Germline CDR1 SNHLY, CDR2 FYNNEI. The CDR3 covers 12 residues. The CDR3 coding sequence is TGTGCCACCCACAGGGACTCCTACGAGCAGTACTTC. Encoded protein: CATHRDSYEQYF.

The chain uses TRBV19 and TRBJ2-2; D unresolved. The CDR3 has 12 amino acids. V lost 1 base and J lost 4, with 1 base in between. CDR1 is LNHDA and CDR2 is SQIVND in the germline V gene (reference sequence). CDR3 DNA sequence: TGTGCCAGTAGTATAGTCACCGGGGAGCTGTTTTTT. Its translation: CASSIVTGELFF.

The chain is built from TRBV27 and TRBJ1-6; 10 positions agree with TRBD1. The germline V gene has CDR1 MNHEY and CDR2 SMNVEV (reference sequence). V was pared by 6 bases and J by 8 bases, with 7 bases of the junction left unmatched. CDR3 length equals 15 residues. CDR3 amino acids: CASRTPGQGHSPLHF. CDR3 nucleotide sequence: TGTGCCAGCAGAACCCCGGGACAGGGGCATTCACCCCTCCACTTT.

In the case of this clone: One junction end does not reproduce the germline sequence, and a read error may be involved. The chain combines TRBV7-7 with TRBJ2-5; D is perhaps TRBD1 (6 bases). The CDR3 contains 13 residues. Germline values: CDR1 SSHAT, CDR2 FNYEAQ (reference sequence). The CDR3 nucleotides read TGTGCTAGCAGCTTAGACAGGTCTGAGACCCAGTACTTC. Its translation: CASSLDRSETQYF. The complete variable domain, with remaining parts taken from reference TRBV7-7 and TRBJ2-5, reads GAGVSQSPRYKVTKRGQDVTLRCDPISSHATLYWYQQALGQGPEFLTYFNYEAQPDKSGLPSDRFSAERPEGSISTLTIQRTEQRDSAMYRCASSLDRSETQYFGPGTRLLVL.

J is TRBJ2-7 and V is TRBV5-1, with D tentatively TRBD2 (5 bases). V lost 2 bases and J 0 bases, leaving 12 bases between the germline ends. CDR1 SGHRS and CDR2 YFSETQ come from the germline V gene. The CDR3 runs to 15 residues. The CDR3 sequence is CASSLSGTSSYEQYF. As DNA, the CDR3 is TGCGCCAGCAGCTTAAGCGGAACGAGCTCCTACGAGCAGTACTTC.

The gene calls are TRBV2 and TRBJ2-3, with 9 bases that match TRBD2. CDR3 length: 15 residues. Germline-derived CDR1 and CDR2 are SNHLY and FYNNEI. V lost 7 bases and J lost 1; bases outside the gene matches: 6. The CDR3 DNA reads TGTGCCAGCAATTTAGCGGGAGTTGGCACAGATACGCAGTATTTT. It codes for CASNLAGVGTDTQYF.

This rearrangement joins TRBV11-3 to TRBJ2-5, with TRBD2 matching 11 bases. The CDR3 has 16 residues. Germline-derived CDR1 and CDR2 are SGHNT and YENEEA. The trim removed 3 bases at V and 5 bases at J, leaving 8 bases unmatched. CDR3 loop: CASSFGVAGGRETQYF. The CDR3 bases are TGTGCCAGCAGCTTCGGAGTAGCGGGGGGGCGGGAGACCCAGTACTTC.